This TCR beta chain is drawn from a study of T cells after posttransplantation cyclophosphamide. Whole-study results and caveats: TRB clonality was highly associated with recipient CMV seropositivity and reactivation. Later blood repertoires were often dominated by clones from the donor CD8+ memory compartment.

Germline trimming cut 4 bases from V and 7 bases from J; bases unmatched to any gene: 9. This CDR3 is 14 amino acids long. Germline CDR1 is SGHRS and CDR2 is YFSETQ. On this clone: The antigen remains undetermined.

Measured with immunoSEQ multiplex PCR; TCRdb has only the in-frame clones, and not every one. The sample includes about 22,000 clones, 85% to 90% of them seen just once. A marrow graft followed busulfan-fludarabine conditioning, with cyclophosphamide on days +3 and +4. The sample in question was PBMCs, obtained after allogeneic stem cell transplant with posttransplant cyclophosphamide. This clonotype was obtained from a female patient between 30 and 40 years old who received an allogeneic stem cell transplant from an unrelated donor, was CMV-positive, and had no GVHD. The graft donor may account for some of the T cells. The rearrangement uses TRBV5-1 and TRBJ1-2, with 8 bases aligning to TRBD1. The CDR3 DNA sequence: TGCGCCAGCAGCACTTCAGGGGGCGGTGGTGGCTACACCTTC. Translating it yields CASSTSGGGGGYTF.